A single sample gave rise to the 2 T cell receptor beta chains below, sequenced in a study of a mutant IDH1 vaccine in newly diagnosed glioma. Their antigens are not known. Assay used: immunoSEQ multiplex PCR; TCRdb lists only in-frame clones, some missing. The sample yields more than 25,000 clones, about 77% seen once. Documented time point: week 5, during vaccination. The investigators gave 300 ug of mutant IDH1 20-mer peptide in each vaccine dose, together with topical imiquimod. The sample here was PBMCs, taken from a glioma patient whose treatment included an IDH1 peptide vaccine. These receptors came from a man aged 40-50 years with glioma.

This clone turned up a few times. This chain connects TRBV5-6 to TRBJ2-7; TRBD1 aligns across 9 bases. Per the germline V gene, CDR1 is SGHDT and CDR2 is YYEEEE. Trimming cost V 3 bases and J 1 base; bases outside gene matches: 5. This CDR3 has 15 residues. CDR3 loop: CASSSRQGESYEQYV. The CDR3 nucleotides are TGTGCCAGCAGCTCCAGACAGGGGGAGTCCTACGAGCAGTACGTC.

The CDR3 region is CSAPAGNTIYF. In nucleotides, the CDR3 is TGCAGTGCGCCTGCCGGGAACACCATATATTTT. The rearrangement joins TRBV20-1 to TRBJ1-3; D unresolved. The V gene lost 6 bases and the J gene lost 7 bases, with 10 bases spanning the gap. The germline CDR1 and CDR2 sequences are DFQATT and SNEGSKA (reference sequence). The CDR3 consists of 11 residues.